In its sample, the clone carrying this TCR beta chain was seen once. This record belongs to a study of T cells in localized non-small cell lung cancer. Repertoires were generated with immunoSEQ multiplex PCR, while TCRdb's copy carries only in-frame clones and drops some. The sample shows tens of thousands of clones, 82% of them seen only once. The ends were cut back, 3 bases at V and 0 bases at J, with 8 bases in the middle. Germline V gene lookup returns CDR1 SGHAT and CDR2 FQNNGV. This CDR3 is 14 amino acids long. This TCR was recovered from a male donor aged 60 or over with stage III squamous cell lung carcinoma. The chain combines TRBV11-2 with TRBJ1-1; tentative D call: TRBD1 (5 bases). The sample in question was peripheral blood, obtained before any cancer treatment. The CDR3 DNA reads TGTGCCAGCAGCTTCGGGGGGATGAACACTGAAGCTTTCTTT. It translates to CASSFGGMNTEAFF.